The rows below give T cell receptor beta chains drawn from one sample of a study of beta chain features in type 1 diabetes. Profiled with immunoSEQ multiplex PCR; TCRdb holds only in-frame clones, not every one. The sample shows 300,000 to 350,000 clones, roughly 14% of them seen only once. The sequenced material came from naive CD4+ T cells from blood. The source is a young woman with type 1 diabetes. CDR3s include the opening cysteine and the closing phenylalanine or tryptophan. Fields, in order: CDR3 protein, CDR3 DNA, clone size, J gene, V gene, D gene. D genes are given only for firm matches. Size tells how often a clone was seen (once, few, many) or the class of an expanded clone, and some rows leave it out.

CDR3: CASSLVLAGETQYF
DNA: TGCGCCAGCAGCTTGGTTTTAGCAGGGGAGACCCAGTACTTC
size: few
J: TRBJ2-5
V: TRBV5-1
D: .

CDR3: CATSGHLNTEAFF
DNA: TGTGCCACCTCGGGACATCTGAACACTGAAGCTTTCTTT
size: .
J: TRBJ1-1
V: TRBV6-5
D: .

CDR3: CASSFLAGVSGELFF
DNA: TGCGCCAGCAGCTTTCTAGCGGGAGTATCCGGGGAGCTGTTTTTT
size: few
J: TRBJ2-2
V: TRBV5-1
D: TRBD2

CDR3: CASSLEGIWREKLFF
DNA: TGTGCCAGCAGCTTAGAAGGAATCTGGAGAGAAAAACTGTTTTTT
size: .
J: TRBJ1-4
V: TRBV7-9
D: .

CDR3: CARGEGTDTQYF
DNA: TGTGCCAGGGGGGAGGGCACAGATACGCAGTATTTT
size: few
J: TRBJ2-3
V: TRBV2
D: .

CDR3: CASRLGLAANEQFF
DNA: TGTGCCAGCAGACTCGGACTAGCGGCCAATGAGCAGTTCTTC
size: few
J: TRBJ2-1
V: TRBV2
D: TRBD2

CDR3: CASSYRGRDTEAFF
DNA: TGTGCCAGCAGCTACAGGGGGAGGGACACTGAAGCTTTCTTT
size: .
J: TRBJ1-1
V: TRBV27
D: TRBD1

CDR3: CSARDRGRTEAFF
DNA: TGCAGCGCCAGAGACAGGGGGCGGACTGAAGCTTTCTTT
size: .
J: TRBJ1-1
V: TRBV29-1
D: TRBD1

CDR3: CASRLAGGPRDTQYF
DNA: TGTGCCAGCAGGCTGGCGGGAGGGCCGAGGGATACGCAGTATTTT
size: few
J: TRBJ2-3
V: TRBV28
D: TRBD2

CDR3: CASSSLGGRAFDTQYF
DNA: TGTGCCAGCAGTTCCTTGGGCGGGAGGGCCTTTGATACGCAGTATTTT
size: .
J: TRBJ2-3
V: TRBV27
D: TRBD2

CDR3: CASSQIRQNTGELFF
DNA: TGTGCCAGCAGCCAAATCCGACAGAACACCGGGGAGCTGTTTTTT
size: few
J: TRBJ2-2
V: TRBV14
D: .

CDR3: CASSPGTSGMFLSYNEQFF
DNA: TGTGCCAGCAGCCCCGGGACTAGCGGGATGTTCTTGTCCTACAATGAGCAGTTCTTC
size: .
J: TRBJ2-1
V: TRBV7-9
D: TRBD2

CDR3: CASSSHRGRLQETQYF
DNA: TGTGCCAGCAGCTCTCATCGGGGGAGGCTACAAGAGACCCAGTACTTC
size: .
J: TRBJ2-5
V: TRBV28
D: .

CDR3: CASSPVLGFSSYEQYF
DNA: TGCGCCAGCAGCCCGGTCTTGGGCTTTAGCTCCTACGAGCAGTACTTC
size: .
J: TRBJ2-7
V: TRBV5-1
D: .

CDR3: CASSLLSEQFSSYEQYF
DNA: TGTGCCAGCTCACTGCTTTCGGAGCAGTTTAGCTCCTACGAGCAGTACTTC
size: few
J: TRBJ2-7
V: TRBV18
D: .

CDR3: CATQPWGGRLSNQPQHF
DNA: TGTGCCACCCAACCGTGGGGGGGACGGCTTAGCAATCAGCCCCAGCATTTT
size: .
J: TRBJ1-5
V: TRBV19
D: .

CDR3: CASSTELAGVADTQYF
DNA: TGTGCCAGCAGCACCGAGTTAGCGGGAGTTGCAGATACGCAGTATTTT
size: few
J: TRBJ2-3
V: TRBV7-8
D: TRBD2

CDR3: CASSLSPGQGSYNEQFF
DNA: TGTGCCAGCAGCTTATCACCGGGACAGGGGTCCTACAATGAGCAGTTCTTC
size: .
J: TRBJ2-1
V: TRBV7-9
D: TRBD1

CDR3: CASSLVAGDEQFF
DNA: TGCGCCAGCAGCTTGGTGGCGGGCGATGAGCAGTTCTTC
size: .
J: TRBJ2-1
V: TRBV5-1
D: .

CDR3: CASNQGAVLQAFF
DNA: TGTGCCAGCAACCAGGGGGCCGTTCTCCAAGCTTTCTTT
size: .
J: TRBJ1-1
V: TRBV5-6
D: TRBD1